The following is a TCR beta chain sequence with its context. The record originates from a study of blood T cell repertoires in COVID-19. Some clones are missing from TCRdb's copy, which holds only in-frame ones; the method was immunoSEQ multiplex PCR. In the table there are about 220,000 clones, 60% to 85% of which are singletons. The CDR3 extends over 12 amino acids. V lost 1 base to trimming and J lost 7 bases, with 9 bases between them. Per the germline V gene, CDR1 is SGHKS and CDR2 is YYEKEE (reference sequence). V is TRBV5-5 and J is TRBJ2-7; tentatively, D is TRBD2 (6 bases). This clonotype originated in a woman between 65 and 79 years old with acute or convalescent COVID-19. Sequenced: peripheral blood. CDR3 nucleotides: TGTGCCAGCAGCTTGCAAGGACTAGAGCAGTACTTC. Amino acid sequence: CASSLQGLEQYF.